This passage covers 3 T cell receptor beta chains from one sample sequenced in a study of blood T cells in healthy people across ages. Through a sample-barcoded 5' primer and a J-beta primer mix, a second PCR was run for roughly 6 to 12 cycles. TCRdb reanalysed the 5' RACE reads using MiXCR and keeps one entry per CDR3 protein. This sample has about 670,000 distinct CDR3 sequences; more than 45% occur once, and the top ten carry roughly 13%. Source material: blood. Receptors were obtained from a woman older than 75 in good health.

This clonotype was observed many times. The V and J genes are TRBV11-2 and TRBJ2-1; D perhaps matches TRBD2 (6 bases). The length of the CDR3 is 14 residues. Trimming stripped 5 bases from V and 4 bases from J, with 12 bases between. Germline CDR1 and CDR2: SGHAT and FQNNGV. This CDR3 is CASSIAGTYNEQFF. The CDR3 DNA reads TGTGCCAGCAGCATCGCCGGGACTTACAATGAGCAGTTCTTC. The full variable domain, its missing parts supplied by reference TRBV11-2 and TRBJ2-1, is EAGVAQSPRYKIIEKRQSVAFWCNPISGHATLYWYQQILGQGPKLLIQFQNNGVVDDSQLPKDRFSAERLKGVDSTLKIQPAKLEDSAVYLCASSIAGTYNEQFFGPGTRLTVL.

This clonotype was found a few times. The V and J genes are TRBV5-1 and TRBJ2-3; perhaps TRBD2 as D (5 bases). The CDR3 extends over 11 amino acids. CDR1 and CDR2 (germline): SGHRS, YFSETQ. The V end lost 5 bases, the J end lost 11 bases, and 12 bases lay between the germline ends. CDR3 loop: CASRVEGEQYF. The DNA of the CDR3 is TGCGCCAGCAGGGTCGAGGGAGAGCAGTATTTT.

The rearrangement uses TRBV18 and TRBJ2-4; TRBD2 might be the D (6 bases). The CDR3 consists of 16 residues. Germline V gives CDR1 KGHSH, CDR2 LQKENI. V lost 3 bases to trimming and J lost 0 bases, with 12 bases between them. CDR3 coding DNA: TGTGCCAGCTCACCCGGCGGGGCTCTAGCCAAAAACATTCAGTACTTC. This sequence encodes CASSPGGALAKNIQYF.